This T cell receptor beta chain comes out of a study of beta chain features in type 1 diabetes (dated by TCRdb to 2016 to 2018). With regard to the full study: Patients and healthy donors did not differ in mean age, gender distribution, total cell number or subset yield. A total of 85 million to 140 million sorted cells were examined across all samples, and a strong correlation was observed between cell number per subset and RNA yield. The study compared the TCRB repertoires of sorted circulating CD4+ T cell subsets in recently diagnosed type 1 diabetes patients with those in matched healthy donors. Naive and central memory subsets were obtained from all 30 or so donors, but regulatory and stem cell-like memory subsets were isolated from only 8 patients and roughly 8 healthy donors.

The research as a whole found: Because cDNA was sequenced instead of genomic DNA, highly expressing activated cells could be over-represented, though the groups showed no difference in activation or CD3 levels. PCR may preferentially amplify shorter templates, but because patient and control samples were amplified and corrected together, any resulting skew would affect both groups equally. Naive, central memory and regulatory TCRB repertoires appeared more similar among patients than among healthy donors. At VDJ recombination sites, type 1 diabetes patients had fewer insertions and more deleted nucleotides, which implies abnormalities in thymic rearrangement. Because small numbers of individuals were included in the HLA sub-analyses, any influence of HLA type on TCRB rearrangement was left unresolved. In all four CD4+ subsets, TCRB CDR3 length was moderately but significantly shorter in type 1 diabetes patients.

From each donor, a single peripheral blood sample of about 120 mL on average was drawn into heparinised tubes. Using a panel that included CD45RO, CCR7, CD25, CD127, CD95 and CD27, naive, central memory, regulatory and stem cell-like memory CD4+ T cells were sorted on a BD FACSAria II. A purity above 95% was achieved for all sorted populations. PBMCs were separated immediately by Lymphoprep density gradient centrifugation and were stained directly, without being cultured. So that batch effects would be minimized, each experiment stained and sorted samples in pairs, pairing one healthy donor with one patient. Spanning cysteine to phenylalanine, the CDR3 consists of 15 amino acids. Only the CDR3 part of the read is kept: 45 bases, read in frame from the first base. For this chain, trimming is 6 bases at the V end and 4 bases at the J end, and the number of junction bases without a gene match is 8. CDR1 SGHTA and CDR2 FQGNSA are derived from the germline V gene.

With respect to this clone: This receptor's antigen is unknown. The record has no base qualities; no much larger clone is one base away.

The High Capacity cDNA Reverse Transcription Kit was used to reverse transcribe all of the isolated RNA, meaning that expressed TCRB transcripts were what got sequenced. Deep immunoSEQ sequencing was applied to naive, central memory and regulatory T cell samples, giving an average of about 3.4 million total reads per sample. Sorted cells were lysed in RLT buffer and RNA was extracted with DNase-treated RNeasy Micro or Mini kits, depending on cell number. To prevent cross-contamination, every cell subset was processed on its own, while patient and healthy donor samples were processed together. TCRB sequences were amplified from cDNA with the immunoSEQ multiplex PCR, producing 87-bp fragments spanning the CDR3 region. Sequencing of the amplicons was done on the Illumina HiSeq platform. The authors' pipeline ran thus. PCR bias was corrected computationally using synthetic template baselines, and reads within Hamming distance 2 were collapsed, with unmergeable singletons discarded. By aligning reads against IMGT, V, D and J genes, CDR3 length, and insertions or deletions at six rearrangement sites were assigned. Clonotype counts were normalized to sorted cell number within each subset before computing true diversity and Gini coefficients with the tcR R package. Repertoire sharing was quantified using the overlap coefficient calculated on TCRB nucleotide sequences. In its TCRdb copy, this immuneACCESS table keeps in-frame sequences only and misses some clones. Where compared with another copy, unresolved V genes explain less than half of these, and the others have no known cause. V and J calls plus clone size are reproduced from that table; the DNA served to infer D and trimming. In this sample the table shows approximately 140,000 clones, roughly 9.3% of which occur a single time. Of the sample, almost 0.65% is held by the ten largest clones.

Recombination connected TRBV7-2 to TRBJ2-7; TRBD1 lines up with 11 middle nucleotides. The sample taken for sequencing was central memory CD4+ T cells from blood. The sequence was obtained from a middle-aged woman in good health. The CDR3 loop reads CASSRSGQGGYEQYF. The DNA is TGTGCCAGCAGTCGGTCGGGACAGGGGGGTTACGAGCAGTACTTC. Outside the CDR3, residues come from the reference TRBV7-2 and TRBJ2-7 proteins, so the full variable domain is: GAGVSQSPSNKVTEKGKDVELRCDPISGHTALYWYRQSLGQGLEFLIYFQGNSAPDKSGLPSDRFSAERTGGSVSTLTIQRTQQEDSAVYLCASSRSGQGGYEQYFGPGTRLTVT.